This TCR beta chain was sequenced during a study of CD8+CD57+ T cells in acquired aplastic anemia. Study as a whole: An average of 3.2 ug of DNA was obtained from sorted CD4+ and CD8+ cells.

Genomic DNA constituted the template upon which TCR beta VDJ and CDR3 profiling was performed. TCRdb passed the reads through MiXCR, listing each CDR3 protein once. The profile covers approximately 220,000 distinct CDR3 sequences, with 40% to 50% appearing a single time and over 7.5% taken by the ten largest. Germline CDR1 reads WSHSY; CDR2 reads SAAADI. This CDR3 contains 12 residues. V was trimmed by 8 bases and J by 5 bases, leaving 11 bases between them. In patients chosen for sequencing, flow cytometry had shown CD8+CD57+ cell expansion. Every patient presented with severe acquired aplastic anemia. Study-wide findings and caveats: Both patients and controls carried the same twenty-nine CD8+ CDR3 sequences. Any difference that existed in CD8+ Simpson's diversity between patients and controls was not significant.

For this clonotype: The antigen is undetermined.

This sequence originates from a human donor with aplastic anemia. The J gene is TRBJ2-3, the V gene TRBV10-2; D might be TRBD2 (5 bases). Sequenced material: sorted CD4+, CD8+, or CD8+CD57+ T cells (not recorded which) from PBMCs. The CDR3 region is CASRLTGDTQYF. DNA for the CDR3: TGCGCCAGCCGACTAACGGGAGATACGCAGTATTTT.